This T cell receptor (beta chain) was sequenced in a study of T cells in Graves' hyperthyroidism and ophthalmopathy. Turning to the study itself: Sampling of peripheral blood happened at initial diagnosis, prior to any treatment.

This clonotype has at least ten counts. Its antigen is not known. From RNA transcripts, TCR beta CDR3 regions were amplified. The primer set for the first-round RT-PCR of the TCR CDR3 was HTBI. TCRdb independently ran MiXCR on the multiplex PCR reads; one entry per CDR3 protein. The repertoire includes about 700,000 distinct CDR3 sequences, less than 15% of them detected once, and around 9.6% sits in the top ten. Findings and caveats of the study: The majority of expanded thyroid clonotypes above 0.001 also appeared in blood.

Graves' hyperthyroidism qualified as stable when ophthalmopathy did not progress within 18 months. Each diagnosis was grounded in clinical symptoms, serum thyroxine and TRAb, thyroid ultrasound, and orbital computed tomography. Sequencing input: blood. The source is a woman between 18 and 29 years old with Graves' hyperthyroidism.

For the CDR3, the DNA is TGTGCCAGCTCACCGAGTAGCGGTACAGGGGCCAATGAGCAGTTCTTC. Protein sequence: CASSPSSGTGANEQFF. The V and J genes are TRBV18 and TRBJ2-1, with D tentatively TRBD1 (7 bases). V dropped 3 bases and J dropped 6 bases, with 18 bases sitting between them. The CDR3 is 16 amino acids. Germline V lookup: CDR1 KGHSH, CDR2 LQKENI.